These 4 T cell receptor beta chains were all obtained from the same sample, sequenced in a study of T cell responses to AZD1222 COVID-19 vaccine. The assay was immunoSEQ multiplex PCR, and TCRdb's table has in-frame clones only and misses some. The sample lists 100,000 to 120,000 clones; approximately 90% were seen once. The sample consisted of peripheral blood, taken on day 0 of AZD1222 vaccination. The receptors stem from an adult in good health.

The chain joins TRBV6-2 or TRBV6-3 to TRBJ1-5; perhaps TRBD1 as D (6 bases). Trimming pared 5 bases from V and 1 base from J, leaving 12 bases between. Germline lookup yields CDR1 MNHEY and CDR2 SVGEGT. The CDR3 contains 15 residues. This CDR3 is CASSSGTISNQPQHF. In nucleotides, the CDR3 is TGTGCCAGCAGTAGCGGGACAATAAGCAATCAGCCCCAGCATTTT.

This clone was recorded a few times. The chain couples TRBV19 to TRBJ1-5; maybe TRBD1 (5 bases). The germline V gene has CDR1 LNHDA and CDR2 SQIVND (reference sequence). This CDR3 region has 13 residues. V lost 4 bases to trimming and J lost 9 bases, with 13 bases between them. The chain's CDR3 is CASSTGTQWPQHF. CDR3 coding DNA: TGTGCCAGTAGTACGGGGACGCAATGGCCCCAGCATTTT.

The chain uses TRBV27 and TRBJ1-2; D is unresolved. Trimming cost V 6 bases and J 4 bases, with 12 bases left between them. This CDR3 region has 13 residues. Looked up from germline, CDR1 is MNHEY and CDR2 is SMNVEV (reference sequence). The CDR3 region has the DNA TGTGCCAGCAGGGACTCAGGTCTCTATGGCTACACCTTC. Translated: CASRDSGLYGYTF.

The CDR3 DNA is TGTGCCAGTAGCCCCGACCGTTTCGGACAGCCCCAGCATTTT. It codes for CASSPDRFGQPQHF. The J gene is TRBJ1-5, the V gene TRBV19; D is unclear. V was pared by 6 bases and J by 7 bases, with 16 bases between. The CDR3 length is 14 residues. Germline-derived CDR1 and CDR2 are LNHDA and SQIVND (reference sequence).